Presented here are 5 T cell receptor beta chains from one specimen sequenced in a study of human thymus T cells. TCRdb's table, derived via immunoSEQ multiplex PCR, lists solely in-frame clones and lacks some. The sample lists tens of thousands of clones; 94% were seen once. What was sequenced was blood. The receptors come from a boy younger than two with a congenital heart defect but otherwise immunologically healthy.

J is TRBJ2-2 and V is TRBV4-1; D is unclear. CDR1 and CDR2 (germline): MGHRA, YSYEKL. The CDR3 has 15 residues. Deletions cut 2 bases from V and 5 bases from J, with 12 bases between. CDR3 DNA sequence: TGCGCCAGCAGCCAAATTGGCCTTCGGACCGGGGAGCTGTTTTTT. Residues: CASSQIGLRTGELFF.

This sequence joins TRBV19 and TRBJ1-2, with 10 positions matching TRBD1. This CDR3 has 15 amino acids. V dropped 4 bases and J dropped 3; count of bases not matched to a gene: 5. Per the germline V gene, CDR1 is LNHDA and CDR2 is SQIVND (reference sequence). The CDR3 region has the DNA TGTGCCAGTAGTACTCGGACAGGGGGGGACTATGGCTACACCTTC. Protein: CASSTRTGGDYGYTF.

This sequence joins TRBV10-3 and TRBJ2-3, with D perhaps matching TRBD1 (5 bases). Trimming shortened V by 2 bases and J by 0 bases, and 9 bases separated the two germline ends. The CDR3 contains 15 residues. In germline, CDR1 is ENHRY, CDR2 SYGVKD. The DNA of the CDR3 is TGTGCCATCAGTGAGACAGGCCTAAGCACAGATACGCAGTATTTT. Translating it yields CAISETGLSTDTQYF.

The chain links TRBV5-4 to TRBJ1-2; D may be TRBD1 (5 bases). The V end was cut by 0 bases, the J end by 0 bases, with 9 bases between. The CDR3 sequence is 15 residues long. Germline CDR1 is SGHNT and CDR2 is YYREEE (reference sequence). DNA for the CDR3: TGTGCCAGCAGCTTGGCGGGACGGACTAACTATGGCTACACCTTC. Protein sequence: CASSLAGRTNYGYTF.

The CDR3 region has the DNA TGCAGTGCTAGAGCGGGTGAGACCCAGTACTTC. Amino acid sequence: CSARAGETQYF. This chain connects TRBV20-1 to TRBJ2-5; D unclear. The CDR3 covers 11 residues. Looked up from germline, CDR1 is DFQATT and CDR2 is SNEGSKA (reference sequence). Trimming took 1 base from V and 5 from J, leaving 5 bases between them.